This section outlines one T cell receptor beta chain sequence together with its context. The antigen remains undetermined. Libraries were prepared by immunoSEQ multiplex PCR; TCRdb keeps only in-frame clonotypes and omits some of them. The sample gives about 190,000 clones, 80% to 90% of which show up once; about 3% is in the top ten. This entry belongs to a study of T cell responses to AZD1222 COVID-19 vaccine. Study-wide findings and caveats: Spike-wide coverage was observed for vaccine-associated CD4 TCRs, with dominant responses at 160-218 and 743-854.

The CDR3 is made up of 15 amino acids. Deletions cut 4 bases from V and 1 base from J, with 14 bases between. Germline assignment: CDR1 MNHEY and CDR2 SMNVEV (reference sequence). Material: peripheral blood, obtained on day 0 of MenACWY control vaccination. This chain joins TRBV27 and TRBJ2-7; D is perhaps TRBD1 or TRBD2 (5 bases each). The receptor's source is an adult in good health. CDR3 DNA sequence: TGTGCCAGCAGTTCGCGGTGGGACGCTTCCTACGAGCAGTACTTC. Amino acid sequence: CASSSRWDASYEQYF.